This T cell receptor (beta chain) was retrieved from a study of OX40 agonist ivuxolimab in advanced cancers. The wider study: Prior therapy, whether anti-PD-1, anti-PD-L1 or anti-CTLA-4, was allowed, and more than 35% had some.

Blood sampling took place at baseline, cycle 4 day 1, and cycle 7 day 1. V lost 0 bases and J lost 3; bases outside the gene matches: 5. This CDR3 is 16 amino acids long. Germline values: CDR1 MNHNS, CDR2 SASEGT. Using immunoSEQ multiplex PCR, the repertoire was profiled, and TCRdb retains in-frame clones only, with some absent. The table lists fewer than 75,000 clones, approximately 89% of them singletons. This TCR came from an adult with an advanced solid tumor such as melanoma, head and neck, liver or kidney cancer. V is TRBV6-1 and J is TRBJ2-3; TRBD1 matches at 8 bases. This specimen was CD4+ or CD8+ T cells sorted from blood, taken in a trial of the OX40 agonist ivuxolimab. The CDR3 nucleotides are TGTGCCAGCAGTGAAGCTCAGGGGGCCTGGACAGATACGCAGTATTTT. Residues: CASSEAQGAWTDTQYF.